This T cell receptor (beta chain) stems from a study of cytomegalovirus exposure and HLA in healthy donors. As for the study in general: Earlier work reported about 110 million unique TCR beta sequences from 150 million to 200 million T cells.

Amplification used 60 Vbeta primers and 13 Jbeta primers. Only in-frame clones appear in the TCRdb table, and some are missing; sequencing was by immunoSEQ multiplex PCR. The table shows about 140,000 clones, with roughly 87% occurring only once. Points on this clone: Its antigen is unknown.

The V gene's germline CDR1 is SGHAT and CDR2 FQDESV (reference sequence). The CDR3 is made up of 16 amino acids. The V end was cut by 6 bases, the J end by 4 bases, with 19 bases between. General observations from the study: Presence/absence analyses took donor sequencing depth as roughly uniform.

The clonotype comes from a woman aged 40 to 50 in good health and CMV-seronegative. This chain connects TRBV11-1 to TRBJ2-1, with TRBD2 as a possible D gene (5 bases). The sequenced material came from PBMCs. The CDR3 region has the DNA TGTGCCAGCAGTTCAACTAGGGCTGCGAGGTACAATGAGCAGTTCTTC. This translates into CASSSTRAARYNEQFF.